This TCR beta chain was observed in a study of shared clonotypes between healthy human individuals (TCRdb year 2020). General notes on the study: Two women and a few men aged 18 to 49 years were included in the cohort. Between about 0.94 and 8.9 billion PBMCs per donor were obtained by leukapheresis. Per donor, three plates each were used for CD4 naive and CD4 memory, two for CD8 naive, and one for CD8 memory. Libraries were prepared and TCR repertoires were sequenced by different laboratories using diverse techniques, in order to increase sequencing depth and limit assay-specific biases. To estimate repertoire size and how much clonotype sharing occurs between individuals, the study deeply sequenced the blood TCR repertoires of five healthy adults. What the work shows at the level of the full study, not this receptor alone: Even with the large sequencing depth, rarefaction of the sorted-subset datasets indicated that sequencing was incomplete. Sampling was limited to blood, and TCR repertoires in tissue likely differ from TCR repertoires in blood. Compared with non-shared clonotypes, the clonotypes found in all four sorted-subset donors had higher generation probabilities. Larger estimated clonotype richness was generally found for naive subsets than for memory subsets. Across a handful of donors, approximately 4.6% of naive CD4, roughly 3.8% of naive CD8, under 2.5% of memory CD4, and over 0.35% of memory CD8 clonotypes were shared. Because the study included a small number of donors, the genetic and exposure-history diversity represented was limited. Pairwise subsampling indicated that sequencing depth was expected to affect the degree of clonotype sharing among donors.

Healthy HIV-negative adults with no recently reported acute infections or vaccinations were included as donors. All donors were Caucasian adults living in Nashville, Tennessee, USA. CD4+ T cells were enriched by magnetic negative selection; naive cells were then positively selected on CD45RA, and the negative fraction formed the memory subset. After blood collection by leukapheresis, PBMCs were isolated using Ficoll-Histopaque density gradient centrifugation and then cryopreserved in the vapor phase of liquid nitrogen. Analytical flow cytometry was used to check the purity and quantity of each magnetically sorted T cell population. Genomic DNA was isolated from each sorted fraction and quantified by UV absorbance on a Nanodrop 2000c. About this clone: Its antigen target is currently unknown. No base quality values were provided; no much bigger clone lies one nucleotide off.

Using the deep immunoSEQ assay, TCR CDR3 regions were amplified from genomic DNA by multiplex PCR. Genomic DNA extracted from each cell subset was distributed evenly over all wells of several immunoSEQ 96-well plates, and each plate served as one replicate. For sorted subsets, approximately 210 ng of genomic DNA, equivalent to 25,000 to 35,000 T cell genomes, went into each replicate PCR. The purified libraries were quantified using a Qubit 3.0 fluorometer, sized with a Bioanalyzer 2100, and then quantified again using the KAPA Library Quantification kit. Every immunoSEQ 96-well plate was sequenced on a dedicated single-read 150-cycle Illumina NextSeq 550 flow cell. The authors processed their data as follows. Because only junctional sequences without quality scores were contained in the immunoSEQ output, filtering matching that applied to full-length reads could not be performed. Sequences were annotated with PyIR, a Python wrapper for IgBLAST v1.9, and V/J genes and CDR3 were assigned using IMGT germline references. Reads with weak V/J assignments (E-value above 1e-6), missing CDR3, stop codons, out-of-frame junctions, or ambiguous translated residues were removed. A V3J clonotype was defined by an identical inferred V gene, J gene, and CDR3 amino acid sequence. The percentage overlap between two repertoires was calculated by dividing the number of shared unique clonotypes by the size of the smaller repertoire. Repertoire richness was assessed with RTK rarefaction, the Chao1 estimator, and Recon v2.1 estimates of unobserved clonotypes. For all TCRbeta clonotypes obtained by the gDNA method from a few donors, generation probabilities were computed with OLGA. TCRdb's version of the immuneACCESS table is confined to in-frame rearrangements and falls short of the full clone set. An unresolved V gene accounts for under half of the shortfall where checked; the remainder is of unknown origin. That table gives V, J and clone size, and the DNA gave D and trimming. The sample table holds a few hundred thousand clones, of which 65% to 70% were seen once. Jointly, the top ten make up 11% of the sample.

A distance of 12 bases separates the germline ends of V and J, which lose 3 bases and 7 bases respectively. The germline V gene (reference sequence) sets CDR1 to PRHDT and CDR2 to FYEKMQ. The CDR3 sequence holds 14 residues, the cysteine and phenylalanine included. Just the 42-base CDR3 DNA is kept, in frame starting at base 1. The chain is encoded by TRBV13 joined to TRBJ1-4, with the D gene not clear enough to name. Sequenced material: memory CD4+ T cells sorted from blood. The meaning of the sample's cell subset or site label: CD45RA-negative fraction. The clonotype originates from a man aged 25-40 years in good health. The nucleotide sequence is given as TGTGCCAGCAGCTTTCCAGCGAAACCTGAAAAACTGTTTTTT. It translates to CASSFPAKPEKLFF.